The following is a TCR beta chain sequence with its context. The target antigen is unknown. No DNA is shown, since the ends of the CDR3 on it are uncertain; the CDR3 is the one TCRdb lists. Each donor was a healthy Caucasian individual from Russia, aged about 6 to 100. These data originate in a study of blood T cells in healthy people across ages. Findings and limits, study-wide: Naive T cell percentage strongly correlated with TCR beta diversity.

Germline loops: CDR1 SGHRS, CDR2 YFSETQ. Termini included, the CDR3 measures 16 amino acids. A second about 7 to 12 cycle PCR used barcoded and J-beta primers. With 12 random nucleotides, a template-switch adaptor tagged each individual cDNA molecule. From the 5' RACE reads, TCRdb called clonotypes with MiXCR, one entry per CDR3 protein. The sample contains about 1.4 million distinct CDR3 sequences, approximately 59% of which appear only once. The sequencing sample was made of blood. The rearrangement links TRBV5-1 to TRBJ1-2; TRBD1 is the table's D call and was not checked against the DNA. The sequence derives from a man younger than 35 in good health. CDR3 protein: CASSFGPGIVNYGYTF.